The 32 T cell receptor beta chains presented below share a single source sample, sequenced in a study of blood T cell repertoires in COVID-19 (dated by TCRdb to the early 2020s). The library relied on the immunoSEQ multiplex PCR assay. TCRdb re-hosts the immuneACCESS table, in-frame sequences only. Its copies lack some clones; in the studies checked, an unresolved V gene accounts for under half of them, and the cause for the rest is not known. For this sample there are roughly 200,000 clones; less than 85% appear just once. 4% to 6.5% of the sample is in the top ten clones. The sequenced sample was PBMCs or T cells enriched from blood (not recorded which). The receptors stem from a woman aged 55-69 years with acute COVID-19.

V gene TRBV4-1 combines with J gene TRBJ1-5; 9 bases agree with TRBD1. There are 19 residues in the CDR3. CDR1 is MGHRA and CDR2 is YSYEKL in the germline V gene. The V segment lost 0 bases and the J segment 4 bases; nucleotides outside the gene matches: 13. CDR3 sequence: CASSQDLFGTGRGNQPQHF. The CDR3 coding sequence is TGCGCCAGCAGCCAAGATTTGTTCGGGACAGGGAGGGGAAATCAGCCCCAGCATTTT.

The chain links TRBV7-8 to TRBJ2-5; TRBD1 might be the D (5 bases). V lost 1 base and J 4 bases, leaving 16 bases between the germline ends. Germline V gene sequence: CDR1 SGHVS, CDR2 FQNEAQ. The length of the CDR3 is 16 residues. The CDR3 coding sequence is TGTGCCAGCAGCTTAGGCAGGGTGGTATATCGAGAGACCCAGTACTTC. Translating gives CASSLGRVVYRETQYF.

The chain combines TRBV7-9 with TRBJ2-3; tentative D call: TRBD2 (6 bases). Germline-derived CDR1 and CDR2 are SEHNR and FQNEAQ (reference sequence). The CDR3 is 16 residues long. Trimming took 5 bases from V and 0 from J, leaving 15 bases between them. For the CDR3, the DNA is TGTGCCAGCAGCCCGGTGGAGGGTCTTAGCACAGATACGCAGTATTTT. It translates to CASSPVEGLSTDTQYF.

The gene calls are TRBV11-3 and TRBJ2-1; maybe TRBD2 (6 bases). CDR3 length: 12 amino acids. The germline V and J ends were trimmed by 9 bases and 10 bases, with 16 bases remaining between them. Germline V gene data show CDR1 as SGHNT and CDR2 as YENEEA. The CDR3 loop is CASEGAAGEQFF. The CDR3 DNA follows: TGTGCCAGTGAAGGGGCGGCGGGAGAGCAGTTCTTC.

The V and J genes are TRBV7-2 and TRBJ1-5; no clear D gene. This CDR3 is 13 amino acids long. Trimming removed 5 bases from V and 8 bases from J, with 13 bases in between. CDR1 is SGHTA, CDR2 FQGNSA, per germline. The CDR3 DNA reads TGTGCCAGCAGCCGACACCTTGAGAAGCCCCAGCATTTT. Translating it yields CASSRHLEKPQHF.

This clone appeared once. This rearrangement joins TRBV5-1 to TRBJ2-2; 9 bases agree with TRBD1. Germline V lookup: CDR1 SGHRS, CDR2 YFSETQ. This CDR3 spans 15 amino acids. V lost 2 bases, J lost 4 bases, and 3 bases stayed unmatched. As DNA, the CDR3 is TGCGCCAGCAGCTTTCGGACAGGGGCCACCGGGGAGCTGTTTTTT. Protein product: CASSFRTGATGELFF.

V gene TRBV10-1 combines with J gene TRBJ2-3, with a weak D call TRBD2 (5 bases). V was pared by 5 bases and J by 3 bases, with 12 bases between. The V gene's germline CDR1 is WNHNN and CDR2 SYGVQD (reference sequence). This CDR3 is 14 amino acids long. CDR3 loop: CASSIRTGTDTQYF. DNA for the CDR3: TGCGCCAGCAGTATACGGACGGGAACAGATACGCAGTATTTT.

The V and J genes are TRBV3-1 (or the pseudogene TRBV3-2) and TRBJ2-5; the D is unclear. Trimming pared 4 bases from V and 2 bases from J, leaving 20 bases between. Germline V gives CDR1 LGHDT, CDR2 YNNKEL (reference sequence). The CDR3 extends over 17 amino acids. The CDR3 region is CASSRDVMGSLQETQYF. CDR3 nucleotides: TGTGCCAGCAGCCGAGACGTCATGGGCTCACTTCAAGAGACCCAGTACTTC.

The CDR3 is CASSSLNQGARTEAFF. The CDR3 bases are TGTGCCAGCAGTTCCCTAAACCAGGGGGCTCGCACTGAAGCTTTCTTT. J is TRBJ1-1 and V is TRBV6-2 or TRBV6-3, with 8 bases fitting TRBD1. Germline V gives CDR1 MNHEY, CDR2 SVGEGT. CDR3 length equals 16 residues. The V segment lost 4 bases and the J segment 4 bases; nucleotides outside the gene matches: 11.

The rearrangement joins TRBV7-9 to TRBJ1-2; a possible D gene is TRBD1 (6 bases). V shed 4 bases and J shed 8 bases, with 11 bases lying between them. The CDR3 is made up of 12 amino acids. Germline assignment: CDR1 SEHNR and CDR2 FQNEAQ (reference sequence). CDR3 DNA sequence: TGTGCCAGCAGCTCAGGGGTTGCGGGCTACACCTTC. Protein product: CASSSGVAGYTF.

The chain is built from TRBV7-9 and TRBJ1-4; 8 positions agree with TRBD1. V lost 5 bases to trimming and J lost 3 bases; unmatched junction nucleotides: 5. This CDR3 has 15 residues. Germline CDR1 and CDR2: SEHNR and FQNEAQ (reference sequence). CDR3 coding DNA: TGTGCCAGCAGCGCAGGACAGGGCCCTAATGAAAAACTGTTTTTT. Protein product: CASSAGQGPNEKLFF.

V usage is TRBV6-5 and J usage is TRBJ1-1; TRBD1 aligns across 10 bases. This CDR3 comprises 15 residues. Germline V gene lookup returns CDR1 MNHEY and CDR2 SVGAGI. The trim removed 2 bases at V and 4 bases at J, leaving 4 bases unmatched. CDR3 amino acids: CASSYKTGGVTEAFF. CDR3 DNA: TGTGCCAGCAGTTACAAGACAGGGGGCGTCACTGAAGCTTTCTTT.

The chain couples TRBV6-5 to TRBJ1-2; 7 bases align to TRBD1. The CDR3 is 14 residues long. J gave up 4 bases and V 6 bases, and 8 bases lay outside the gene matches. CDR1 and CDR2 (germline): MNHEY, SVGAGI. The CDR3 spells CASREDRRAYGYTF. The CDR3 nucleotides read TGTGCCAGCAGGGAGGACAGGCGGGCCTATGGCTACACCTTC.

V usage is TRBV6-2 or TRBV6-3 and J usage is TRBJ2-4; D might be TRBD2 (7 bases). This CDR3 has 14 residues. V lost 4 bases and J lost 2, with 9 bases in between. CDR1 and CDR2 (germline): MNHEY, SVGEGT. CDR3: CASSWGGPKNIQYF. The CDR3, as DNA: TGTGCCAGCAGTTGGGGGGGCCCCAAAAACATTCAGTACTTC.

V gene TRBV7-2 combines with J gene TRBJ1-5; 7 bases fit TRBD1. The CDR3 loop spans 15 amino acids. The germline V gene has CDR1 SGHTA and CDR2 FQGNSA. J was trimmed by 2 bases and V by 6 bases; bases with no gene match: 7. The DNA of the CDR3 is TGTGCCAGCAGTCTACAGGGGTTAGGCAATCAGCCCCAGCATTTT. Amino acids: CASSLQGLGNQPQHF.

The V and J genes are TRBV6-5 and TRBJ1-3; D might be TRBD1 (6 bases). Germline V gene lookup returns CDR1 MNHEY and CDR2 SVGAGI. Trimming removed 6 bases at V and 4 bases at J, with 16 bases between. The CDR3 is made up of 15 amino acids. The CDR3 loop is CASRPEGGAGNTIYF. The DNA for the CDR3 is TGTGCCAGCAGGCCCGAAGGGGGAGCAGGAAACACCATATATTTT.

The chain links TRBV3-1 (or the pseudogene TRBV3-2) to TRBJ2-7; D gene ambiguous. CDR3 length equals 11 residues. V lost 4 bases and J 7 bases, leaving 8 bases between the germline ends. The V gene's germline CDR1 is LGHDT and CDR2 YNNKEL (reference sequence). CDR3 region: CASSLHGEQYF. The CDR3 region has the DNA TGTGCCAGCAGCCTCCACGGGGAGCAGTACTTC.

The V and J genes are TRBV9 and TRBJ2-2; 8 bases match TRBD1. This CDR3 comprises 16 residues. Germline CDR1 SGDLS, CDR2 YYNGEE. V lost 5 bases, J lost 1 base, and 7 bases stayed unmatched. The CDR3 loop reads CASRGQATLNTGELFF. The DNA for the CDR3 is TGTGCCAGCAGGGGACAGGCGACGTTGAACACCGGGGAGCTGTTTTTT.

The chain combines TRBV3-1 (or the pseudogene TRBV3-2) with TRBJ1-3; 8 bases agree with TRBD1. Unmatched junction bases numbered 7, after V lost 3 bases and J lost 6 bases. The CDR3 loop spans 15 amino acids. The germline CDR1 and CDR2 sequences are LGHDT and YNNKEL (reference sequence). CDR3 bases: TGTGCCAGCAGCCACCGGACAGGGAGGAAAAACACCATATATTTT. It is translated as CASSHRTGRKNTIYF.

The chain has TRBV14 and TRBJ1-2; 10 bases agree with TRBD1. CDR1 SGHDN and CDR2 FVKESK come from the germline V gene. V dropped 3 bases and J dropped 4; count of bases not matched to a gene: 5. The CDR3 length is 15 residues. DNA for the CDR3: TGTGCCAGCAGCCACGACAGGGGGCGCAGCTATGGCTACACCTTC. Protein sequence: CASSHDRGRSYGYTF.

The gene calls are TRBV20-1 and TRBJ2-1; TRBD2 aligns across 7 bases. The CDR3 is made up of 14 amino acids. V gave up 4 bases and J gave up 7 bases; unmatched junction bases: 10. The germline CDR1 and CDR2 sequences are DFQATT and SNEGSKA (reference sequence). CDR3 sequence (DNA): TGCAGTGCTACTGACTTTAGCGGGTTTAATGAGCAGTTCTTC. Translated, it gives CSATDFSGFNEQFF.

The table lists this clone with a count of one. The J gene is TRBJ1-5, the V gene TRBV7-9; 9 positions agree with TRBD1. The V and J ends lost 3 bases and 0 bases, in that order; junction bases with no gene match: 6. This CDR3 is 17 amino acids long. Per germline, CDR1 SEHNR and CDR2 FQNEAQ (reference sequence). The CDR3 nucleotides are TGTGCCAGCAGCTTGGGACAGGGCTCGTATAGCAATCAGCCCCAGCATTTT. Its protein is CASSLGQGSYSNQPQHF.

The V call is TRBV9, the J call TRBJ2-3; D is unclear. This CDR3 spans 13 amino acids. V lost 0 bases and J lost 5, with 7 bases in between. Germline CDR1 SGDLS, CDR2 YYNGEE. In DNA, the CDR3 is TGTGCCAGCAGCGTAGGAGGTCGAGATACGCAGTATTTT. Its translation is CASSVGGRDTQYF.

The V gene is TRBV7-2, the J gene TRBJ2-5, with 11 positions matching TRBD2. The CDR3 is 17 amino acids. Germline V lookup: CDR1 SGHTA, CDR2 FQGNSA. The ends lost 6 bases at V and 4 bases at J; junction bases unmatched: 13. The CDR3 DNA follows: TGTGCCAGCAGGCCCCTTATAGCGGGAGGGCCTCGAGAGACCCAGTACTTC. This gives the protein CASRPLIAGGPRETQYF.

This clone was recorded only once. The chain couples TRBV28 to TRBJ1-2; TRBD1 matches at 9 bases. Per germline, CDR1 MDHEN and CDR2 SYDVKM. This CDR3 has 16 residues. After removal of 2 bases from V and 4 bases from J, the junction contained 8 bases not matched to a gene. CDR3 nucleotide sequence: TGTGCCAGCAGTTTAATTCTCGGGACAGGGAGCTATGGCTACACCTTC. Its translation is CASSLILGTGSYGYTF.

The rearrangement uses TRBV18 and TRBJ2-1; 8 bases map to TRBD1. Losses at the gene ends were 2 bases for V and 4 bases for J; bases not matched to a gene: 7. The CDR3 has 16 residues. Germline V CDR1 and CDR2: KGHSH, LQKENI. CDR3 DNA: TGTGCCAGCTCACCAGCGTCAACAGGGGGTTACAATGAGCAGTTCTTC. It yields the protein CASSPASTGGYNEQFF.

This sequence joins TRBV19 and TRBJ1-4, with D unresolved. Germline CDR1 reads LNHDA; CDR2 reads SQIVND (reference sequence). The CDR3 loop spans 15 amino acids. Trimming pared 2 bases from V and 3 bases from J, leaving 10 bases between. The CDR3 sequence: CASSITATANEKLFF. CDR3 nucleotide sequence: TGTGCCAGTAGTATAACAGCCACCGCTAATGAAAAACTGTTTTTT. Full variable domain (outside the CDR3, taken from reference TRBV19 and TRBJ1-4): DGGITQSPKYLFRKEGQNVTLSCEQNLNHDAMYWYRQDPGQGLRLIYYSQIVNDFQKGDIAEGYSVSREKKESFPLTVTSAQKNPTAFYLCASSITATANEKLFFGSGTQLSVL.

This chain links TRBV11-2 with TRBJ1-1, with 8 positions matching TRBD1. In germline, CDR1 is SGHAT, CDR2 FQNNGV. The CDR3 is 14 residues long. Trimming took 5 bases from V and 5 from J; bases not matched to a gene: 7. The CDR3 sequence is CASSLRTGQTEAFF. DNA for the CDR3: TGTGCCAGCAGCCTCCGGACAGGGCAAACTGAAGCTTTCTTT.

This clone was seen more than once but under ten times. The V gene is TRBV9, the J gene TRBJ1-3; D is unclear. CDR1 and CDR2 from the germline V gene are SGDLS and YYNGEE. Trimming cost V 3 bases and J 4 bases, with 8 bases left between them. This CDR3 has 13 amino acids. CDR3 protein: CASSDPRGNTIYF. Written as DNA, the CDR3 is TGTGCCAGCAGCGATCCTCGGGGAAACACCATATATTTT.

This rearrangement joins TRBV10-1 to TRBJ2-1; 12 bases fit TRBD2. J was trimmed by 7 bases and V by 6 bases; bases with no gene match: 4. The germline CDR1 and CDR2 sequences are WNHNN and SYGVQD (reference sequence). The CDR3 length is 14 residues. The DNA of the CDR3 is TGCGCCAGCAGCCTAGCGGGAGGGCCTAATGAGCAGTTCTTC. Residues: CASSLAGGPNEQFF.

The rearrangement uses TRBV6-5 and TRBJ1-2, with 7 bases that match TRBD1. V was clipped by 8 bases and J by 8 bases; unmatched bases: 17. This CDR3 comprises 15 residues. Per the germline V gene, CDR1 is MNHEY and CDR2 is SVGAGI. The CDR3 reads CASRPQGVKGRGYTF. The DNA of the CDR3 is TGTGCCAGCCGCCCTCAGGGGGTAAAGGGTAGGGGCTACACCTTC.

This clone appeared once. The chain employs TRBV7-8 and TRBJ2-7, with TRBD1 identical over 8 bases. J lost 2 bases, V lost 3 bases, and 6 bases had no gene match. The CDR3 spans 15 residues. Germline values: CDR1 SGHVS, CDR2 FQNEAQ. The CDR3 DNA reads TGTGCCAGCAGCTTCCAGGACAGGGTCCCCTACGAGCAGTACTTC. Its protein is CASSFQDRVPYEQYF.